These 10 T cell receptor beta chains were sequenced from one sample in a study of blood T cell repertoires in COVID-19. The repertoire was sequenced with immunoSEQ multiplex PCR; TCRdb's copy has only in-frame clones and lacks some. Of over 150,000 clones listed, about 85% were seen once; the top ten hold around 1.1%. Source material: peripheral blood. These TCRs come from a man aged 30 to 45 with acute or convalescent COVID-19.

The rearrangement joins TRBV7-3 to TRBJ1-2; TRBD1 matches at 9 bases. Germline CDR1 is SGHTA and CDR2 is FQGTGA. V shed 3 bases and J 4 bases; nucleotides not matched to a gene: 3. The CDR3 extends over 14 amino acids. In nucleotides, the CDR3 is TGTGCCAGCAGCTTCACAGGGGGCGGCTATGGCTACACCTTC. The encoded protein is CASSFTGGGYGYTF.

The CDR3 reads CASSARDRGLLYLPNYGYTF. The CDR3 DNA follows: TGTGCCAGCAGCGCCCGGGACAGGGGCCTTCTTTACCTTCCTAACTATGGCTACACCTTC. The chain combines TRBV14 with TRBJ1-2; 10 bases are a match to TRBD1. The CDR3 length is 20 residues. Germline V gene data show CDR1 as SGHDN and CDR2 as FVKESK. V trimming: 5 bases; J trimming: 0 bases; junction bases outside the gene matches: 18. Full variable domain (rest looked up from reference TRBV14 and TRBJ1-2): EAGVTQFPSHSVIEKGQTVTLRCDPISGHDNLYWYRRVMGKEIKFLLHFVKESKQDESGMPNNRFLAERTGGTYSTLKVQPAELEDSGVYFCASSARDRGLLYLPNYGYTFGSGTRLTVV.

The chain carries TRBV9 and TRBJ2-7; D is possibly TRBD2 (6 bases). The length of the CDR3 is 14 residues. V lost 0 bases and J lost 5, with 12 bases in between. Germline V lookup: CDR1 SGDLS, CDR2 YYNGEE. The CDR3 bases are TGTGCCAGCAGCGTAGCTGGACTAAGCCACGAGCAGTACTTC. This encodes CASSVAGLSHEQYF.

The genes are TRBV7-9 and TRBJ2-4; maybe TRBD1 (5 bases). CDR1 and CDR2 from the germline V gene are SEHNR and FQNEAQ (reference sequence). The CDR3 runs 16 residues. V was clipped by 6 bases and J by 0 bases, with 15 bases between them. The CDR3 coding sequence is TGTGCCAGCAGGTCTCAAGGGGATGGAGCCAAAAACATTCAGTACTTC. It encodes CASRSQGDGAKNIQYF.

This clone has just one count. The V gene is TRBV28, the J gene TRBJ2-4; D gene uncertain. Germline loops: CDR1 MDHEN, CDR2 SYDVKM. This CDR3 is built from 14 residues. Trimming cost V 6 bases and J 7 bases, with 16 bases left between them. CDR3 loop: CASRPTRFGNIQYF. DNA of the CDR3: TGTGCCAGCAGACCCACCCGATTCGGGAACATTCAGTACTTC.

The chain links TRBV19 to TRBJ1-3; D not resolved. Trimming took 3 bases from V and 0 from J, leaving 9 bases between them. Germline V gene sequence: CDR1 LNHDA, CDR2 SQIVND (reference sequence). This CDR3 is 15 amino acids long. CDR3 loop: CASSMNRNSGNTIYF. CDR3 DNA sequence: TGTGCCAGTAGTATGAACAGAAACTCTGGAAACACCATATATTTT.

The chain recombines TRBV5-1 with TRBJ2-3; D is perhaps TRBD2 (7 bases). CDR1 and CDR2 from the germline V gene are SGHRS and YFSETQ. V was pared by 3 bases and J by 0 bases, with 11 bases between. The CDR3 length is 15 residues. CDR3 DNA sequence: TGCGCCAGCAGCTCTAGGGGGGGTAGCACAGATACGCAGTATTTT. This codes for CASSSRGGSTDTQYF.

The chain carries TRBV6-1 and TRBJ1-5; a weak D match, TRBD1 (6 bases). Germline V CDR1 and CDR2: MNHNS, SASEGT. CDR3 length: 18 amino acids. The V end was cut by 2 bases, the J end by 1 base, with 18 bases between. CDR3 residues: CASSEWMGARRSNQPQHF. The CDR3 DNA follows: TGTGCCAGCAGTGAATGGATGGGGGCGAGGAGGAGCAATCAGCCCCAGCATTTT.

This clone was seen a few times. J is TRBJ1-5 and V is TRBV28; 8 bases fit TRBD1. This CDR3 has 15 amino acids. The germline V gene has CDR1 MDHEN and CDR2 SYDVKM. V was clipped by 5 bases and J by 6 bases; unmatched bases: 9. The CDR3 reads CASSLGQGYVQPQHF. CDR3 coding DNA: TGTGCCAGCAGTCTCGGACAGGGTTACGTTCAGCCCCAGCATTTT.

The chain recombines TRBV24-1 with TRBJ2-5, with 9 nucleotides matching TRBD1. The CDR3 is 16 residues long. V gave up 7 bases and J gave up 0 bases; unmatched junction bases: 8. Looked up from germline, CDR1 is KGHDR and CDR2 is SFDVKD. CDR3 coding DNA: TGTGCCACCAGCTACGGGACAGGGCTGTACCAAGAGACCCAGTACTTC. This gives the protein CATSYGTGLYQETQYF.